This T cell receptor (beta chain) was observed in a study of T cell responses to AZD1222 COVID-19 vaccine. Some second doses came at about 4 weeks and others at about 12 weeks; these were pooled. The method was immunoSEQ multiplex PCR; TCRdb's version includes in-frame clones alone and lacks a portion of them. The profile covers tens of thousands of clones, with roughly 90% appearing a single time and less than 3.5% taken by the ten largest. This clone showed up just a few times. Antigen: not known. Study-wide findings and caveats: Females outnumbered males among donors, who were mostly white British; clonal diversity was possibly underestimated.

The CDR3 runs 14 residues. The germline gives CDR1 LNHDA, CDR2 SQIVND (reference sequence). Trimming took 4 bases from V and 1 from J, leaving 10 bases between them. This rearrangement joins TRBV19 to TRBJ1-1; D unclear. The receptor was derived from an adult who received the AZD1222 COVID-19 vaccine. Sequenced here: peripheral blood, sampled 28 days after the second AZD1222 dose. CDR3 nucleotide sequence: TGTGCCAGTAGTACGTTAGGACCGAACACTGAAGCTTTCTTT. As protein: CASSTLGPNTEAFF.